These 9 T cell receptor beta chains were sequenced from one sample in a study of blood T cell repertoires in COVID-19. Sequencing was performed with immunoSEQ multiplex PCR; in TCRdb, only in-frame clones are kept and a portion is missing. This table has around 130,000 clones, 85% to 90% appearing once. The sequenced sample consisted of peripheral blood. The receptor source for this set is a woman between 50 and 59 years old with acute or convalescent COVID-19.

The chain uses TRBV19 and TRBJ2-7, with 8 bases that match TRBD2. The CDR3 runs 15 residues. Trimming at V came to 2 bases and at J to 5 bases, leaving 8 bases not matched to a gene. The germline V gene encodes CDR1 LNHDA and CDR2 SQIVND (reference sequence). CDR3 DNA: TGTGCCAGTAGTATAATGGCGGGGGGCGACCACGAGCAGTACTTC. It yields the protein CASSIMAGGDHEQYF.

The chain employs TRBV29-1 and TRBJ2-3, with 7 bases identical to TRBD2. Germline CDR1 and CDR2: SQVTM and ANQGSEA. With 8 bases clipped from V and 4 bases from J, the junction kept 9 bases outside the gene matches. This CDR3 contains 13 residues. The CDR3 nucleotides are TGCAGCCCTGCGGTGGGGGGGTCAGATACGCAGTATTTT. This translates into CSPAVGGSDTQYF.

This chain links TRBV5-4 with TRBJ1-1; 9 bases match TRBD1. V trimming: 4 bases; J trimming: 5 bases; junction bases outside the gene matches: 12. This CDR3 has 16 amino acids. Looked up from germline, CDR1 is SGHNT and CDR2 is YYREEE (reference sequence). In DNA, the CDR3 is TGTGCCAGCAGCCAAGGCCCGGGGACAGGGACTACTGAAGCTTTCTTT. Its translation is CASSQGPGTGTTEAFF. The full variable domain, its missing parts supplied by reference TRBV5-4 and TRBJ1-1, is ETGVTQSPTHLIKTRGQQVTLRCSSQSGHNTVSWYQQALGQGPQFIFQYYREEENGRGNFPPRFSGLQFPNYSSELNVNALELDDSALYLCASSQGPGTGTTEAFFGQGTRLTVV.

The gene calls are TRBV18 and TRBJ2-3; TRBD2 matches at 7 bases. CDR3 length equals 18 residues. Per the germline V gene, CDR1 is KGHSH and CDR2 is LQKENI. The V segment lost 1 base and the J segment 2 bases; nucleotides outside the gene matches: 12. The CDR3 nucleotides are TGTGCCAGCTCACCACTAGGACTAGTTGAGGGCAACACAGATACGCAGTATTTT. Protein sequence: CASSPLGLVEGNTDTQYF.

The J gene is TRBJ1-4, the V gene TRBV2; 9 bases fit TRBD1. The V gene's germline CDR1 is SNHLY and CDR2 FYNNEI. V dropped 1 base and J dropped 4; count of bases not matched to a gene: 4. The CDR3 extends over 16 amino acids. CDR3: CASSEVGGQGNEKLFF. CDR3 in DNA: TGTGCCAGCAGTGAAGTAGGGGGACAGGGTAATGAAAAACTGTTTTTT.

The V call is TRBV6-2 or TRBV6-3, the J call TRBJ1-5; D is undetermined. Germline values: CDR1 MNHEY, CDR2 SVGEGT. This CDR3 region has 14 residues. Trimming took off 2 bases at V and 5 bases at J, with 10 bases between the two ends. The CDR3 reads CASSYQAAYQPQHF. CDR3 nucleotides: TGTGCCAGCAGTTACCAGGCAGCATATCAGCCCCAGCATTTT.

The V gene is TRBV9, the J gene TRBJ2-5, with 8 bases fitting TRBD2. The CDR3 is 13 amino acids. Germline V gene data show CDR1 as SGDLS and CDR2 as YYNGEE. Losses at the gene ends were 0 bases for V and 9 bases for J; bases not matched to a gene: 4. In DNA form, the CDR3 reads TGTGCCAGCAGCGTAGAGGGTAGCGGGGCCCAGTACTTC. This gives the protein CASSVEGSGAQYF.

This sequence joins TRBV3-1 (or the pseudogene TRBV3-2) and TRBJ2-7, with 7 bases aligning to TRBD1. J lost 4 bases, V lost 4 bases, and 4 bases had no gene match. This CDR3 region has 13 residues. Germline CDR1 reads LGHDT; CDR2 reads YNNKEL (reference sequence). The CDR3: CASSRGQLYEQYF. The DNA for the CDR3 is TGTGCCAGCAGCCGGGGACAGCTGTACGAGCAGTACTTC.

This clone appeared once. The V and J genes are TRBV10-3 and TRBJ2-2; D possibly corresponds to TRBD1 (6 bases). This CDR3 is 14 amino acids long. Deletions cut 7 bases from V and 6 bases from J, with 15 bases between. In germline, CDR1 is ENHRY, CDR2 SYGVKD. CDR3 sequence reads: CAINPQGPPGELFF. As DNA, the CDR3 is TGTGCCATCAACCCTCAGGGGCCCCCCGGGGAGCTGTTTTTT.